This TCR beta chain was sequenced for a study of long-term antiretroviral therapy in people with HIV. This was the immunoSEQ v3.0 assay at survey level. Clones were read by immunoSEQ multiplex PCR, and TCRdb kept only the in-frame ones, dropping some. The table has more than 20,000 clones, over 70% seen once. The germline V gene has CDR1 MGHRA and CDR2 YSYEKL. The CDR3 consists of 15 residues. Trimming cost V 6 bases and J 4 bases, with 18 bases left between them. Broader study findings: Clones showing expansion before ART dominated the repertoire at all time points.

Turning to this clone: No antigen is known for it.

The starting material was unsorted PBMCs, obtained 0.3 years after starting antiretroviral therapy. The chain couples TRBV4-1 to TRBJ1-1; unclear D gene. This receptor was taken from a man in his fifties or sixties with HIV. CDR3 in amino acids: CASSPESGRSTEAFF. Written as DNA, the CDR3 is TGCGCCAGCAGTCCAGAATCGGGAAGGAGCACTGAAGCTTTCTTT.